Below, 14 T cell receptor beta chains from the same sample are listed, as sequenced in a study of blood T cells in healthy people across ages. Then a second PCR, running roughly 6 to 12 cycles, was carried out with a sample-barcoded 5' primer and a J-beta primer mix. TCRdb called the 5' RACE reads again in MiXCR, with one record for every CDR3 protein. Of 870,000 or so distinct CDR3 sequences listed, more than 25% are singletons. Material for sequencing was blood. These receptors all come from a woman older than 75 in good health.

This clonotype was seen many times. The chain employs TRBV7-2 and TRBJ2-5; 12 nucleotides align to TRBD2. This CDR3 comprises 16 residues. V gave up 4 bases and J gave up 4 bases; unmatched junction bases: 7. Germline V gene lookup returns CDR1 SGHTA and CDR2 FQGNSA. In nucleotides, the CDR3 is TGTGCCAGCAGCTCCAGACTAGCGGGGGAGGGAGAGACCCAGTACTTC. Translated: CASSSRLAGEGETQYF.

This chain links TRBV10-3 with TRBJ2-7; 10 bases fit TRBD1. The J call may be faulty, since TRBJ2-5 better matches the DNA end. This CDR3 has 15 residues. Germline lookup yields CDR1 ENHRY and CDR2 SYGVKD. The CDR3 bases are TGTGCCATCAGTGAGGGGTGGGACAGGGGAGAGACCCAGTACTTC. Translation gives CAISEGWDRGETQYF.

At least ten counts were recorded for this clonotype. This chain joins TRBV6-1 and TRBJ1-5; 10 nucleotides align to TRBD1. Trimming at V came to 8 bases and at J to 5 bases, leaving 3 bases not matched to a gene. Germline CDR1 MNHNS, CDR2 SASEGT. The CDR3 contains 13 residues. The DNA for the CDR3 is TGTGCCAGCTCGGGGACAGGGGATCAGCCCCAGCATTTT. Encoded protein: CASSGTGDQPQHF.

The rearrangement joins TRBV4-1 to TRBJ1-1; the D is unclear. The V and J ends lost 4 bases and 2 bases respectively, with 8 bases between them. Germline V gene lookup returns CDR1 MGHRA and CDR2 YSYEKL. CDR3 size: 13 residues. CDR3 amino acids: CASSLNVNTEAFF. The CDR3 region has the DNA TGCGCCAGCAGCCTCAACGTCAACACTGAAGCTTTCTTT.

This clonotype appeared many times. With a much larger clone just one base away, this may be a read error. The chain joins TRBV29-1 to TRBJ2-6; TRBD1 might be the D (5 bases). Germline V lookup: CDR1 SQVTM, CDR2 ANQGSEA. The CDR3 runs 13 residues. Here the CDR3 reads CSVGLSGANVRTF. CDR3 DNA sequence: TGCAGCGTTGGGCTCTCTGGGGCCAACGTCCGGACTTTC.

This clonotype was recorded at least ten times. The chain has TRBV6-1 and TRBJ2-7, with D possibly matching TRBD1 (6 bases). The CDR3 spans 14 residues. V lost 4 bases and J 2 bases, leaving 12 bases between the germline ends. The germline CDR1 and CDR2 sequences are MNHNS and SASEGT. CDR3 DNA sequence: TGTGCCAGCAGTGGACGGGACAAGCCCTACGAGCAGTACTTC. It yields the protein CASSGRDKPYEQYF.

The chain recombines TRBV7-9 with TRBJ1-1; D unresolved. Germline V gives CDR1 SEHNR, CDR2 FQNEAQ (reference sequence). CDR3 length: 12 amino acids. The ends were cut back, 5 bases at V and 8 bases at J, with 12 bases in the middle. As DNA, the CDR3 is TGTGCCAGCAGCCCCGACATAATCGAAGCTTTCTTT. Amino acid sequence: CASSPDIIEAFF.

V usage is TRBV11-2 and J usage is TRBJ2-2, with D unresolved. V was cut by 0 bases and J by 4 bases, with 9 bases left in between. This CDR3 has 15 residues. Per the germline V gene, CDR1 is SGHAT and CDR2 is FQNNGV. The CDR3 protein is CASSLEWVSTGELFF. The CDR3 bases are TGTGCCAGCAGCTTAGAGTGGGTAAGCACCGGGGAGCTGTTTTTT. The full variable domain, its missing parts supplied by reference TRBV11-2 and TRBJ2-2, is EAGVAQSPRYKIIEKRQSVAFWCNPISGHATLYWYQQILGQGPKLLIQFQNNGVVDDSQLPKDRFSAERLKGVDSTLKIQPAKLEDSAVYLCASSLEWVSTGELFFGEGSRLTVL.

This clonotype was seen many times. V and J are TRBV7-9 and TRBJ2-3; the D gene is possibly TRBD1 (5 bases). CDR3 size: 18 residues. V lost 5 bases, J lost 2 bases, and 23 bases lay in between. Germline lookup yields CDR1 SEHNR and CDR2 FQNEAQ (reference sequence). CDR3 loop: CASSPFPGSQRPTDTQYF. CDR3 DNA: TGTGCCAGCAGCCCCTTCCCAGGGTCACAGCGTCCCACAGATACGCAGTATTTT.

This clonotype has only a few counts. The rearrangement uses TRBV11-3 and TRBJ2-7; 7 nucleotides agree with TRBD1. With 6 bases clipped from V and 5 bases from J, the junction kept 4 bases outside the gene matches. This CDR3 has 12 residues. Germline CDR1 reads SGHNT; CDR2 reads YENEEA. CDR3 sequence: CASRRQGNEQYF. In nucleotides, the CDR3 is TGTGCCAGCAGAAGACAGGGAAACGAGCAGTACTTC.

As regards this clonotype: One end of the junction varies from germline; a read error may be responsible. The genes are TRBV5-1 and TRBJ2-5; the D gene could be TRBD1 or TRBD2 (5 bases each). The CDR3 is made up of 14 amino acids. CDR1 is SGHRS, CDR2 YFSETQ, per germline. CDR3 protein: CANSLGRTQETQYF. The CDR3 DNA reads TGCGCCAACAGCTTGGGACGGACTCAAGAGACCCAGTACTTC.

Ten or more counts support this clonotype. Here the CDR3 reads CASSSGQGPTLYQETQYF. CDR3 coding DNA: TGTGCCAGCAGTTCAGGACAGGGGCCAACATTGTACCAAGAGACCCAGTACTTC. J is TRBJ2-5 and V is TRBV6-5; 9 bases fit TRBD1. CDR3 size: 18 residues. Per germline, CDR1 MNHEY and CDR2 SVGAGI. V was clipped by 4 bases and J by 0 bases; unmatched bases: 12.

Concerning this clonotype: A read error is possible here, since a much larger clone lies one base away. The chain is built from TRBV4-3 and TRBJ1-2, with unresolved D. Germline V CDR1 and CDR2: LGHNA, YSLEER. This CDR3 is built from 15 residues. The CDR3 here is CTSSQDQGPRRGYTF. The CDR3 nucleotides read TGCACCAGCAGCCAAGATCAAGGGCCCAGACGTGGCTACACCTTC.

There are many counts of this clonotype. The genes are TRBV3-1 and TRBJ2-7; D gene ambiguous. The V end was cut by 1 base, the J end by 4 bases, with 11 bases between. Germline CDR1 is LGHDT and CDR2 is YNNKEL (reference sequence). The CDR3 has 14 amino acids. Here the CDR3 reads CASSQGVPGYEQYF. The CDR3 DNA reads TGTGCCAGCAGCCAAGGAGTACCCGGGTACGAGCAGTACTTC.